The present T cell receptor (beta chain) was sequenced within a study of early T cells in non-severe SARS-CoV-2 infection (dated by TCRdb to the early 2020s). Background for the entire study: TCR sequencing used bulk RNA from unsorted whole blood, so alpha and beta chains could not be paired. General findings and caveats noted by the study authors: VDJdb matching was skewed toward anti-spike CD8 responses, so virus-specific expansions were likely underestimated and private and CD4 specificities were missed.

The study was a case-control design nested within a healthcare worker cohort in London, UK, with weekly nasopharyngeal swab PCR tests and blood sampling. Healthcare workers were recruited during the week of the UK lockdown, between 23 and 31 March 2020, and followed weekly for up to roughly 15 weeks. According to the germline V gene, CDR1 reads SGHAT and CDR2 reads FQNNGV. The CDR3 measures 16 amino acids from cysteine to phenylalanine. This entry keeps only the CDR3 DNA: 48 bases, framed from base 1. V lost 0 bases and J lost 7 bases, and the count of bases not matched to a germline gene is 11. About this clonotype itself: The clone's antigen remains unknown. The record has no base qualities; no much larger clone is one base away.

The library was built by means of 5' RACE. Sequencing instrument: NextSeq 500. In the TCR library protocol, unique molecular identifiers were attached to individual cDNA molecules to correct for PCR bias and sequencing error. Sequencing covered both TCR alpha and beta chains, and within each sample the abundances of alpha and beta sequences were tightly co-correlated. Regarding the original processing steps: V gene, J gene and CDR3 annotation of TCR sequences was performed with Decombinator V4. Expanded TCRs were defined as changing significantly between any two time points under a Poisson model with p below 0.0001. TCR abundances were normalised to the total number of TCRs sequenced per sample and were expressed as counts per million. TRAV1-2 paired with TRAJ12, TRAJ20 or TRAJ33 defined MAIT TCRs, while TRAV10 paired with TRAJ18 defined iNKT TCRs. VDJdb, accessed 1 November 2021, was searched for CMV, EBV and SARS-CoV-2 annotated TCRs, with TCRs annotated for multiple antigens excluded. Clones were called with MiXCR by TCRdb after fastp trimmed the public reads at Q25, and only in-frame beta chains were retained. Each entry merges the rows of one CDR3 protein and shows their most common DNA and genes. The V and J calls reflect TCRdb's pipeline rather than the authors' work. For this sample the table gives 45,000 to 60,000 distinct CDR3 sequences, of which about 10% were detected only once. 4.5% of the sample belongs to the ten largest clones.

The TCR comes from an adult who was a healthcare worker with PCR-confirmed SARS-CoV-2 infection or an uninfected control (not recorded which). The receptor chain draws on TRBV11-2 and TRBJ2-7; TRBD2 matches 8 bases in the middle. The sequencing sample was made of whole blood. Read as DNA, the sequence is TGTGCCAGCAGCTTAGAAGGGCTAGCGGGCCTGAGGGAGCAGTACTTC. It translates as CASSLEGLAGLREQYF.